The clone carrying this TCR beta chain was seen many times. Its antigen is still unknown. The data were taken from a study of blood T cells in healthy people across ages. Findings and limits, study-wide: Bulk PBMC profiling left naive and antigen-experienced comparisons inconclusive.

Primers used in a second PCR of roughly 7 to 12 cycles were a sample-barcoded 5' primer and a J-beta primer mix. From the 5' RACE reads, TCRdb called clonotypes with MiXCR, one entry per CDR3 protein. The sample carries hundreds of thousands of distinct CDR3 sequences, 35% to 50% recorded once. Researchers isolated at least 6 million PBMCs per sample. Deletions cut 5 bases from V and 6 bases from J, with 11 bases between. The CDR3 covers 13 residues. Germline V gene lookup returns CDR1 SGHVS and CDR2 FQNEAQ. Material: blood. The sequence was collected from a man older than 75 in good health. The V gene is TRBV7-8, the J gene TRBJ2-1; D uncertain. CDR3 amino acids: CASSAPYPNEQFF. CDR3 nucleotide sequence: TGTGCCAGCAGCGCTCCCTACCCCAATGAGCAGTTCTTC.